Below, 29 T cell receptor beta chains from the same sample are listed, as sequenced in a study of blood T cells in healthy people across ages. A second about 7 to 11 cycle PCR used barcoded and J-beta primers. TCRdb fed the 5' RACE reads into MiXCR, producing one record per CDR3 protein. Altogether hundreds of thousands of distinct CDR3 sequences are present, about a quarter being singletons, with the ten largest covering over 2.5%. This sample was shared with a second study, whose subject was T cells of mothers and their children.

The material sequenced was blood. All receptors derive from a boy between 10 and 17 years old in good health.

The CDR3 DNA follows: TGCGCCAGCAGCCACGAAAGAGATACGCAGTATTTT. It codes for CASSHERDTQYF. The chain recombines TRBV5-1 with TRBJ2-3; D remains unclear. The CDR3 is 12 residues long. Trimming cost V 4 bases and J 5 bases, with 8 bases left between them. CDR1 and CDR2 from the germline V gene are SGHRS and YFSETQ.

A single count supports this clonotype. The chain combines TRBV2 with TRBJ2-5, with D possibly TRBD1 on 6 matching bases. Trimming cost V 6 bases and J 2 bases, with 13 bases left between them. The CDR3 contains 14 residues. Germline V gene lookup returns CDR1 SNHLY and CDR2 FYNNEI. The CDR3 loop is CASRRTQGQETQYF. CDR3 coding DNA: TGTGCCAGCAGGCGGACACAGGGTCAAGAGACCCAGTACTTC.

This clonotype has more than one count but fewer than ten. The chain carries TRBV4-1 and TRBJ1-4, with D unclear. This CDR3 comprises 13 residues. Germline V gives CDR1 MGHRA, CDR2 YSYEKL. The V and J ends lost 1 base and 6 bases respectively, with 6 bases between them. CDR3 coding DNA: TGCGCCAGCAGCCAAGGGACGGATGAAAAACTGTTTTTT. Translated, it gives CASSQGTDEKLFF.

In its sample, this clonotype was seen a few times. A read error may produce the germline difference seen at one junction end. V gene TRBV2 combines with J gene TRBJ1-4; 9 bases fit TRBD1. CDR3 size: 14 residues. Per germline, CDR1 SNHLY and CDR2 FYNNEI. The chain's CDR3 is CASGLTGGNEKLVF. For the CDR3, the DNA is TGTGCCAGCGGATTGACAGGGGGGAATGAAAAACTGGTTTTT.

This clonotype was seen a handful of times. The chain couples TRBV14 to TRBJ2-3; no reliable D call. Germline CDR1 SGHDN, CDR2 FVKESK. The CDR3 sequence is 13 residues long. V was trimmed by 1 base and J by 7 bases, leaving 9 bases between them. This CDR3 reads CASSQGSPYTQYF. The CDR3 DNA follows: TGTGCCAGCAGCCAAGGGTCCCCGTATACGCAGTATTTT.

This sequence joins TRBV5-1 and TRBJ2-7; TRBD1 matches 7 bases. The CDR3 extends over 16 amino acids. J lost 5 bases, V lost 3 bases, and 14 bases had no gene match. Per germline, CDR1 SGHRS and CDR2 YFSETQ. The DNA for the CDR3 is TGCGCCAGCAGCTGGGAAGGGGGCGCCGTAGGAAACGAGCAGTACTTC. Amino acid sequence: CASSWEGGAVGNEQYF.

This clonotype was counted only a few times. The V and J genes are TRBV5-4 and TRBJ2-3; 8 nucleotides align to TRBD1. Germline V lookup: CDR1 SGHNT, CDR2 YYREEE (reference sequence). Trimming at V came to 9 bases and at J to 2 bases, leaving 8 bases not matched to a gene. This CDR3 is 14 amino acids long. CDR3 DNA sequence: TGTGCCACGCAGGGGGCGCTTGTCACAGATACGCAGTATTTT. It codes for CATQGALVTDTQYF.

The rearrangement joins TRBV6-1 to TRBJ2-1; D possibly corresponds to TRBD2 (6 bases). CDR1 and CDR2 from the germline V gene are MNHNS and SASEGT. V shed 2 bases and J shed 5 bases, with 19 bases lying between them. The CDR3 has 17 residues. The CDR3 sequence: CASSESLWGVMNNEQFF. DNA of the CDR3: TGTGCCAGCAGTGAAAGTTTGTGGGGGGTCATGAACAATGAGCAGTTCTTC.

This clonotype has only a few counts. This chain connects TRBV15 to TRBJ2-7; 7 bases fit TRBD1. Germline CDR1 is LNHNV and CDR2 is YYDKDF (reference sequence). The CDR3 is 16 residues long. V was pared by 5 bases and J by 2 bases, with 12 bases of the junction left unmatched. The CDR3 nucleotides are TGTGCCACCAGCGTACGAACAGGGGAGTCCGCCTACGAGCAGTACTTC. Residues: CATSVRTGESAYEQYF. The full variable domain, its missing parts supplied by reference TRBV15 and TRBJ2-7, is DAMVIQNPRYQVTQFGKPVTLSCSQTLNHNVMYWYQQKSSQAPKLLFHYYDKDFNNEADTPDNFQSRRPNTSFCFLDIRSPGLGDTAMYLCATSVRTGESAYEQYFGPGTRLTVT.

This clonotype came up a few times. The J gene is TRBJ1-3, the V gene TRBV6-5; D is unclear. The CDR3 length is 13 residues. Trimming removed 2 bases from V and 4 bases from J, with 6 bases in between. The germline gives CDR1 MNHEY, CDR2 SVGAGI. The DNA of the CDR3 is TGTGCCAGCAGTTACGACAACGGAAACACCATATATTTT. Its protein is CASSYDNGNTIYF.

The CDR3 sequence is CSARDGSSGEETQYF. CDR3 bases: TGCAGTGCTAGAGATGGGTCTAGCGGGGAAGAGACCCAGTACTTC. V is TRBV20-1 and J is TRBJ2-5; 9 bases map to TRBD2. With V trimmed by 0 bases and J by 3 bases, 5 bases remained unmatched. CDR1 is DFQATT, CDR2 SNEGSKA, per germline (reference sequence). The CDR3 consists of 15 residues.

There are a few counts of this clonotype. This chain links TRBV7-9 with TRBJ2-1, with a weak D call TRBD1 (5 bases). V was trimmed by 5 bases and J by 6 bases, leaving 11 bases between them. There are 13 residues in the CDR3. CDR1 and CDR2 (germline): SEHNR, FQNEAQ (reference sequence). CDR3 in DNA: TGTGCCAGCAGCCCGGACACCTTCAATGAGCAGTTCTTC. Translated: CASSPDTFNEQFF.

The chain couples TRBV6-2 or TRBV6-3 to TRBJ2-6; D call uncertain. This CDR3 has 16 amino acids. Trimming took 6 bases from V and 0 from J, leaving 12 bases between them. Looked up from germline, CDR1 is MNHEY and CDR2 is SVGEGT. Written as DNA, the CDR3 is TGTGCCAGCAGACGTAGGCGGAGCTCTGGGGCCAACGTCCTGACTTTC. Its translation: CASRRRRSSGANVLTF.

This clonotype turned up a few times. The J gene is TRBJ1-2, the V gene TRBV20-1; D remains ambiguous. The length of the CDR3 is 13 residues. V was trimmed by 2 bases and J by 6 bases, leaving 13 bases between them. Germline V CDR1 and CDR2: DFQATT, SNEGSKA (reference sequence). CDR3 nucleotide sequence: TGCAGTGCTAGAAAAAGCGAAGGCGATGGCTACACCTTC. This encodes CSARKSEGDGYTF.

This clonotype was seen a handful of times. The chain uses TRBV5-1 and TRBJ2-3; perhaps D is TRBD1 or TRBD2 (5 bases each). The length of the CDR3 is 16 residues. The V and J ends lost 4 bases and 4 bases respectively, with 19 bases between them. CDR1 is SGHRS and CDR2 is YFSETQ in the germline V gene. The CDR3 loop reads CASSPGGTGTSDTQYF. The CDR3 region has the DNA TGCGCCAGCAGCCCAGGAGGAACGGGGACCTCAGATACGCAGTATTTT.

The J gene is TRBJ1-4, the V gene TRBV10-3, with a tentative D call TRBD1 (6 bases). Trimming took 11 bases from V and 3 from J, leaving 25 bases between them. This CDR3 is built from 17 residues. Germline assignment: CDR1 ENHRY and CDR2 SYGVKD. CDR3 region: CAARGSGPVEPNEKLFF. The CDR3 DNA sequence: TGTGCCGCCAGGGGTTCGGGGCCAGTTGAACCTAATGAAAAACTGTTTTTT.

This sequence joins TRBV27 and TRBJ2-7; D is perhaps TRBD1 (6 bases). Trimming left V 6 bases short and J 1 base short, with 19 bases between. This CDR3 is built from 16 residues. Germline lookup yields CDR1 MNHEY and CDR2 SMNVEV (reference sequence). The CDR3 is CASSKRQAPKSYEQYF. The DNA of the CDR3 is TGTGCCAGCAGCAAGAGACAGGCGCCTAAATCCTACGAGCAGTACTTC.

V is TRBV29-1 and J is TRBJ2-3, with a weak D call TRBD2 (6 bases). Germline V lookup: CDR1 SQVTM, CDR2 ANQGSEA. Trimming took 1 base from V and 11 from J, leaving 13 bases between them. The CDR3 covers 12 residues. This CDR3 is CSVEVGRGRQYF. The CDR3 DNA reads TGCAGCGTTGAAGTGGGACGGGGGAGGCAGTATTTT.

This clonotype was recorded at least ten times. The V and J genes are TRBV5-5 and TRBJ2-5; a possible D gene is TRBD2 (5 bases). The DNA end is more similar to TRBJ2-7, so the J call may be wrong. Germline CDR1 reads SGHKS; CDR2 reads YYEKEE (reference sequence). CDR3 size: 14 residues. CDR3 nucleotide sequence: TGTGCCAGCAGCTTAGATGGGAGATCCTACGAGCAGTACTTC. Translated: CASSLDGRSYEQYF.

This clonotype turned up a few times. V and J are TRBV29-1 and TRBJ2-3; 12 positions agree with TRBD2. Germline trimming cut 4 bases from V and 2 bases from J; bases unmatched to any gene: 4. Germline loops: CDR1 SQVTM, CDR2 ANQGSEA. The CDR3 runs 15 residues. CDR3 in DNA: TGCAGCGTTGGGACTAGCGGGGCTTACACAGATACGCAGTATTTT. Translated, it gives CSVGTSGAYTDTQYF.

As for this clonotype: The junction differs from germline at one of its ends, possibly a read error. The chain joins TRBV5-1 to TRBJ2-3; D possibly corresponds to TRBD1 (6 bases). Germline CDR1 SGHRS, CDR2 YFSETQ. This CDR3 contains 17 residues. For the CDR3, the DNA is TGCGCCAGCAGCTTTGTGAGGGGCGCTGATAGGACAGATACGCGGTATTTT. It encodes CASSFVRGADRTDTRYF.

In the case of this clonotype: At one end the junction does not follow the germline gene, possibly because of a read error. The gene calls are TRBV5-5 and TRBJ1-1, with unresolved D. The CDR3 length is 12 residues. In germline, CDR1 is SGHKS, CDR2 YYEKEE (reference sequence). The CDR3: CASSSMTTETFF. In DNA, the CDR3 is TGTGCCAGCAGCTCCATGACCACTGAAACTTTCTTT.

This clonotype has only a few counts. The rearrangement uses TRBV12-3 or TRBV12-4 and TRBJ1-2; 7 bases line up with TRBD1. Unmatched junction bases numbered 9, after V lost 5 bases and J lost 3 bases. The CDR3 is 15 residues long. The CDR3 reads CASSMGQPIHYGYTF. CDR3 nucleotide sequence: TGTGCCAGCAGTATGGGACAGCCGATTCACTATGGCTACACCTTC.

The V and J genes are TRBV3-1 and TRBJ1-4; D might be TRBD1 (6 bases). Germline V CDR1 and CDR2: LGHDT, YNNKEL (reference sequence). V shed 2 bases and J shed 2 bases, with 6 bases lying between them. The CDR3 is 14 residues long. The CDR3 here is CASSQQGTNEKLFF. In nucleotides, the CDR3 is TGTGCCAGCAGCCAACAGGGGACTAATGAAAAACTGTTTTTT.

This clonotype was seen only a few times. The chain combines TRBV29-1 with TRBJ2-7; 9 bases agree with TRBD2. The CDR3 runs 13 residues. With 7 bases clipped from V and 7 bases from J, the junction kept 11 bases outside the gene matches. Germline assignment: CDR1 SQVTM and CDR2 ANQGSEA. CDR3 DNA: TGCAGCGCCAGGGGAGCGGGGGGAAAAGAGCAGTACTTC. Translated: CSARGAGGKEQYF.

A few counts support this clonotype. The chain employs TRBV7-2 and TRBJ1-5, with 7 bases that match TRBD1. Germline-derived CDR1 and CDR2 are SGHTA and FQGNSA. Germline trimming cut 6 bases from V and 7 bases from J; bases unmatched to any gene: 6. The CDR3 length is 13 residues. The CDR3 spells CASSYRGQQPQHF. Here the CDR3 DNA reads TGTGCCAGCAGTTACAGGGGACAACAGCCCCAGCATTTT.

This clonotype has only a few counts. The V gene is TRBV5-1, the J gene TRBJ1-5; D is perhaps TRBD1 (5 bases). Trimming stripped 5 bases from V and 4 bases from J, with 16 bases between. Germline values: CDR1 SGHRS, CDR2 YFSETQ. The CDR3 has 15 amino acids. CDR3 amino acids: CASRPGTVPNQPQHF. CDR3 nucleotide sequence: TGCGCCAGCAGACCCGGGACTGTTCCTAATCAGCCCCAGCATTTT.

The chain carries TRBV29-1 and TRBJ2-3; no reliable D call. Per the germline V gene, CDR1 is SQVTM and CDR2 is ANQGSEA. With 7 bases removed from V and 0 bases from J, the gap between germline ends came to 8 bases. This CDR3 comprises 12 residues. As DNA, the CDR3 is TGCAGCGAGTCCGGGAGCACAGATACGCAGTATTTT. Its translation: CSESGSTDTQYF.

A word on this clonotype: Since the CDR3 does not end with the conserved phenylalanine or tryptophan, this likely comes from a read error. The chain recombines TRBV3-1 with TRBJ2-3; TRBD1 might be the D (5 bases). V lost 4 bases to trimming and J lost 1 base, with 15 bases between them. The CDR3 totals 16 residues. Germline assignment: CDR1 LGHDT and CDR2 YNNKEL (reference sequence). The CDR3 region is CASSRTQGSGTDTQYL. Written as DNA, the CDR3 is TGTGCCAGCAGCCGAACCCAGGGTTCTGGCACAGATACGCAGTATCTT.